Below, 10 T cell receptor beta chains from the same sample are listed, as sequenced in a study of CD8 T cells in ankylosing spondylitis. TCRdb processed the 5' RACE reads anew with MiXCR; each CDR3 protein has one entry. There are about 260,000 distinct CDR3 sequences in the sample; 15% to 20% occur only once, and roughly 8% lies in the top ten. The specimen sequenced was blood, either unsorted or a sorted T cell fraction (not recorded which). The receptors shown here come from a male donor with ankylosing spondylitis or in good health (not recorded which).

This clonotype has at least ten counts. V usage is TRBV20-1 and J usage is TRBJ2-1; 7 bases are a match to TRBD1. The trim removed 7 bases at V and 4 bases at J, leaving 7 bases unmatched. From germline, CDR1 is DFQATT and CDR2 SNEGSKA (reference sequence). CDR3 length: 13 amino acids. CDR3 residues: CSVSGTAYNEQFF. CDR3 in DNA: TGCAGTGTTTCCGGGACAGCTTACAATGAGCAGTTCTTC.

V usage is TRBV7-6 and J usage is TRBJ2-1; perhaps D is TRBD1 or TRBD2 (6 bases each). V lost 4 bases to trimming and J lost 8 bases, with 18 bases between them. Germline assignment: CDR1 SGHVS and CDR2 FNYEAQ. The CDR3 sequence is 15 residues long. Here the CDR3 reads CASSYRGTGGDEQFF. CDR3 nucleotides: TGTGCCAGCAGCTATCGGGGGACTGGGGGCGATGAGCAGTTCTTC.

This clonotype has more than one count but fewer than ten. The chain employs TRBV12-3 or TRBV12-4 and TRBJ2-5; 9 nucleotides align to TRBD1. The CDR3 loop spans 14 amino acids. The V and J ends lost 5 bases and 4 bases, in that order; junction bases with no gene match: 5. The CDR3 DNA is TGTGCCAGCAGTCCCGGACAGGGGCGAGAGACCCAGTACTTC. It encodes CASSPGQGRETQYF.

This clonotype was seen a handful of times. The chain combines TRBV9 with TRBJ2-2; 8 nucleotides match TRBD1. J gave up 4 bases and V 0 bases, and 5 bases lay outside the gene matches. Germline loops: CDR1 SGDLS, CDR2 YYNGEE. The CDR3 length is 16 residues. The CDR3 loop reads CASSVVVTGVTGELFF. The CDR3 nucleotides are TGTGCCAGCAGCGTAGTGGTGACAGGGGTCACCGGGGAGCTGTTTTTT.

This clonotype showed up just once. This chain links TRBV5-1 with TRBJ2-1; tentatively, D is TRBD1 (7 bases). Germline V gene lookup returns CDR1 SGHRS and CDR2 YFSETQ. Trimming shortened V by 4 bases and J by 9 bases, and 23 bases separated the two germline ends. The CDR3 contains 16 residues. CDR3 region: CASSLIEQGRSAEQFF. As DNA, the CDR3 is TGCGCCAGCAGCCTGATTGAACAGGGGAGGAGTGCTGAGCAGTTCTTC. Filled out from reference TRBV5-1 and TRBJ2-1, the complete variable domain reads KAGVTQTPRYLIKTRGQQVTLSCSPISGHRSVSWYQQTPGQGLQFLFEYFSETQRNKGNFPGRFSGRQFSNSRSEMNVSTLELGDSALYLCASSLIEQGRSAEQFFGPGTRLTVL.

The chain joins TRBV7-9 to TRBJ2-1; TRBD1 or TRBD2 may be the D gene (5 bases each). Germline V gene lookup returns CDR1 SEHNR and CDR2 FQNEAQ (reference sequence). The CDR3 consists of 14 residues. The V and J ends lost 3 bases and 8 bases respectively, with 14 bases between them. Here the CDR3 reads CASSFNGLGDEQFF. The CDR3 nucleotides read TGTGCCAGCAGCTTTAACGGACTGGGGGATGAGCAGTTCTTC.

J is TRBJ2-4 and V is TRBV28, with 8 bases matching TRBD2. The germline CDR1 and CDR2 sequences are MDHEN and SYDVKM. The CDR3 sequence is 16 residues long. Unmatched junction bases numbered 8, after V lost 3 bases and J lost 4 bases. The CDR3 spells CASSFSGMRGKNIQYF. In nucleotides, the CDR3 is TGTGCCAGCAGTTTTAGCGGGATGCGGGGAAAAAACATTCAGTACTTC.

There are many counts of this clonotype. V is TRBV15 and J is TRBJ2-1; 10 bases align to TRBD2. The CDR3 has 17 amino acids. Trimming took 0 bases from V and 3 from J; bases not matched to a gene: 5. Germline V lookup: CDR1 LNHNV, CDR2 YYDKDF (reference sequence). CDR3 residues: CATSRDPSGGFYNEQFF. As DNA, the CDR3 is TGTGCCACCAGCAGAGATCCTAGCGGGGGATTCTACAATGAGCAGTTCTTC.

This chain joins TRBV11-3 and TRBJ2-1, with D possibly being TRBD1 (6 bases). The V gene lost 0 bases and the J gene lost 2 bases, with 11 bases spanning the gap. Germline V lookup: CDR1 SGHNT, CDR2 YENEEA. The CDR3 totals 16 residues. CDR3 nucleotide sequence: TGTGCCAGCAGCTTAGAAGGGCAGGGGACCTACAATGAGCAGTTCTTC. Translated, it gives CASSLEGQGTYNEQFF.

The table lists this clonotype with a few counts. V gene TRBV3-1 combines with J gene TRBJ1-5; D is ambiguous. The CDR3 contains 16 residues. The V end was cut by 1 base, the J end by 1 base, with 11 bases between. From germline, CDR1 is LGHDT and CDR2 YNNKEL (reference sequence). CDR3 in DNA: TGTGCCAGCAGCCAAGGGGTGGGATCGAGCAATCAGCCCCAGCATTTT. As protein: CASSQGVGSSNQPQHF.